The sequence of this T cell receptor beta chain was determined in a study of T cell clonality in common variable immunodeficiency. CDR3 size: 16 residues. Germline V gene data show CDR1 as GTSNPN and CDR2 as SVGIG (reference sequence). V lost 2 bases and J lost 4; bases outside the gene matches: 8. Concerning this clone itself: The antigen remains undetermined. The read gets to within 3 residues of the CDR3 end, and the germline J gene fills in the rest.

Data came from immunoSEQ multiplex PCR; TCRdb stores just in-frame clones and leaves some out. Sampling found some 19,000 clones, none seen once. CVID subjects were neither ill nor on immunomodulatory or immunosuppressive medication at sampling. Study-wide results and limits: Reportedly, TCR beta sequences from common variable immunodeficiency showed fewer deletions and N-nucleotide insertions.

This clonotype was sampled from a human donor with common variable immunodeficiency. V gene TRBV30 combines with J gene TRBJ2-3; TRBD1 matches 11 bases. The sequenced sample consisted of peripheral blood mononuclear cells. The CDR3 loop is CAWSMGQGVLADTQYF. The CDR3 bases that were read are TGTGCCTGGAGTATGGGACAGGGGGTCCTGGCAGATACG.